This T cell receptor beta chain came from a study of OX40 agonist ivuxolimab in advanced cancers. Study-level findings and limits: Normalized expansion of T-cell clones was also low for some nonresponders. Compared with CD4+, CD8+ T cells on average had more expanded clones.

With respect to this clone: Its antigen is undetermined.

The ends were cut back, 5 bases at V and 1 base at J, with 10 bases in the middle. This CDR3 is built from 14 residues. The germline V gene encodes CDR1 SGHVS and CDR2 FNYEAQ. Profiling relied on immunoSEQ multiplex PCR, and the TCRdb table lists in-frame clones only, not all of them. This sample yields some 80,000 clones, of which more than 80% are seen a single time; approximately 5% belongs to the top ten. The receptor's source is an adult with an advanced solid tumor such as melanoma, head and neck, liver or kidney cancer. The specimen comprised CD4+ or CD8+ T cells sorted from blood, sampled in a trial of the OX40 agonist ivuxolimab. This sequence joins TRBV7-6 and TRBJ2-3, with unresolved D. Written as DNA, the CDR3 is TGTGCCAGCAGCAATGTCCAGGGCACAGATACGCAGTATTTT. It translates to CASSNVQGTDTQYF.